This T cell receptor beta chain came from a study of Graves' ophthalmopathy and Graves' hyperthyroidism. Study-level results: Using a 13-signature model, the authors split ophthalmopathy from stable hyperthyroidism, with 85% to 90% sensitivity and 75% to 82% specificity. Blood repertoires reportedly contained most expanded thyroid clonotypes above 0.001 frequency.

Germline V CDR1 and CDR2: SQVTM, ANQGSEA. Trimming took 2 bases from V and 2 from J; bases not matched to a gene: 5. The CDR3 has 14 residues. The sequenced template was RNA, covering the TCR beta CDR3 region. An initial RT-PCR round employing HTBI primers preceded a second-round multiplex PCR. TCRdb fed the multiplex PCR reads into MiXCR, producing one record per CDR3 protein. The sample gives 900,000 to 1,200,000 distinct CDR3 sequences, roughly two fifths of which show up once; roughly 10% is in the top ten. Remarks on this clonotype: Its specificity is not known.

Reliance was placed on clinical symptoms, serum thyroxine, TRAb, thyroid ultrasound and orbital computed tomography for diagnosis. Material for sequencing was peripheral blood or thyroid tissue (not recorded which). The chain employs TRBV29-1 and TRBJ2-7; TRBD1 aligns across 8 bases. The clonotype originates from an adult man with Graves' hyperthyroidism. Here the CDR3 DNA reads TGCAGCGTTGAAAGAGTGGACAGGGCCTACGAGCAGTACTTC. It codes for CSVERVDRAYEQYF.